Below, 31 T cell receptor beta chains from the same sample are listed, as sequenced in a study of T cells in Graves' hyperthyroidism and ophthalmopathy (dated by TCRdb to the late 2010s). Libraries were constructed by multiplex PCR. Sequencing instrument: Illumina HiSeq 2000. The TCR beta CDR3 regions were amplified from RNA transcripts. The first round of RT-PCR for the TCR CDR3 was performed with the HTBI primer set and the Qiagen OneStep RT-PCR kit. The public reads were reprocessed in TCRdb via fastp at Q25 and MiXCR, keeping in-frame beta chains. Rows with one shared CDR3 protein collapse into an entry with the most common genes and DNA. The sample table shows over 45,000 distinct CDR3 sequences, and approximately 52% are seen once. The ten largest make up roughly 10% of the sample. Input material: blood. The receptors were gathered from a woman aged 50 to 60 with Graves' ophthalmopathy.

CDR3 in DNA: TGCGCCAGCAGCCCATCACAGCGCTACGAGCAGTACTTC. Amino acid sequence: CASSPSQRYEQYF. The chain links TRBV5-1 to TRBJ2-7, with D unclear. This CDR3 region has 13 residues. The V gene lost 4 bases and the J gene lost 3 bases, with 11 bases spanning the gap. The germline V gene encodes CDR1 SGHRS and CDR2 YFSETQ.

As regards this clonotype: This may be a read error, as it is one base from a much larger clone. The V and J genes are TRBV12-5 and TRBJ2-1; D remains unclear. From germline, CDR1 is LGHNT and CDR2 FRNRAP. The CDR3 is 15 residues long. The CDR3 region is CASGVVQGSYNEQFF. Written as DNA, the CDR3 is TGTGCTAGTGGTGTGGTACAAGGATCTTACAATGAGCAGTTCTTC.

The chain joins TRBV3-1 to TRBJ1-2, with D possibly matching TRBD1 (5 bases). The V end was cut by 1 base, the J end by 1 base, with 13 bases between. The CDR3 contains 16 residues. CDR1 and CDR2 (germline): LGHDT, YNNKEL (reference sequence). This CDR3 reads CASSQARGADNYGYTF. The CDR3 DNA reads as TGTGCCAGCAGCCAAGCGAGAGGGGCTGATAACTATGGCTACACCTTC. Based on the CDR3 plus reference TRBV3-1 and TRBJ1-2, the full variable domain is DTAVSQTPKYLVTQMGNDKSIKCEQNLGHDTMYWYKQDSKKFLKIMFSYNNKELIINETVPNRFSPKSPDKAHLNLHINSLELGDSAVYFCASSQARGADNYGYTFGSGTRLTVV.

This clonotype was recorded only once. The chain links TRBV7-9 to TRBJ2-7; 9 bases match TRBD1. Germline V gives CDR1 SEHNR, CDR2 FQNEAQ (reference sequence). V was clipped by 8 bases and J by 3 bases; unmatched bases: 8. This CDR3 is built from 14 residues. The CDR3 DNA sequence: TGTGCCAGCGCCTCAGGGACAGGGCTCTACGAGCAGTACTTC. Encoded protein: CASASGTGLYEQYF. Variable domain in full (rest from reference TRBV7-9 and TRBJ2-7): DTGVSQNPRHKITKRGQNVTFRCDPISEHNRLYWYRQTLGQGPEFLTYFQNEAQLEKSRLLSDRFSAERPKGSFSTLEIQRTEQGDSAMYLCASASGTGLYEQYFGPGTRLTVT.

This clonotype was seen repeatedly, ten times or more. The chain employs TRBV4-2 and TRBJ2-3, with 8 nucleotides matching TRBD2. With V trimmed by 0 bases and J by 3 bases, 8 bases remained unmatched. Germline-derived CDR1 and CDR2 are LGHNA and YNFKEQ. The CDR3 is 17 residues long. The CDR3 nucleotides are TGTGCCAGCAGCCAAGAAGGACTAGCTGGTTCTACAGATACGCAGTATTTT. It specifies CASSQEGLAGSTDTQYF.

The V gene is TRBV7-8, the J gene TRBJ2-5, with 9 nucleotides matching TRBD2. V was clipped by 5 bases and J by 1 base; unmatched bases: 5. Germline loops: CDR1 SGHVS, CDR2 FQNEAQ. This CDR3 has 15 residues. Here the CDR3 DNA reads TGTGCCAGCAGCCCGACTAGCGGAGCCCAAGAGACCCAGTACTTC. Protein: CASSPTSGAQETQYF.

V gene TRBV15 combines with J gene TRBJ2-3; the D gene is possibly TRBD2 (6 bases). CDR1 and CDR2 (germline): LNHNV, YYDKDF (reference sequence). V dropped 3 bases and J dropped 11 bases, with 27 bases sitting between them. The CDR3 has 17 amino acids. The CDR3 loop is CATSSPEGFGRGDEQYF. CDR3 coding DNA: TGTGCCACCAGCAGCCCTGAGGGTTTCGGGAGAGGAGATGAGCAGTATTTT.

V and J are TRBV24-1 and TRBJ1-5; D possibly corresponds to TRBD1 (5 bases). The CDR3 spans 14 residues. Trimming removed 7 bases at V and 2 bases at J, with 11 bases between. CDR1 is KGHDR and CDR2 is SFDVKD in the germline V gene. The CDR3 nucleotides are TGTGCCACCAGCGGCAGGGAACGCAATCAGCCCCAGCATTTT. Its protein product is CATSGRERNQPQHF.

The gene calls are TRBV18 and TRBJ1-6; D may be TRBD1 (6 bases). CDR3 size: 16 residues. From germline, CDR1 is KGHSH and CDR2 LQKENI. V lost 2 bases and J lost 5, with 13 bases in between. The CDR3 coding sequence is TGTGCCAGCTCACCAATCCAGGCAGGGGATAATTCACCCCTCCACTTT. Translation gives CASSPIQAGDNSPLHF.

This clonotype was seen many times. V is TRBV20-1 and J is TRBJ1-3; possibly TRBD1 for D (6 bases). Germline V gene lookup returns CDR1 DFQATT and CDR2 SNEGSKA (reference sequence). Deletions cut 6 bases from V and 4 bases from J, with 13 bases between. The CDR3 spans 13 residues. Here the CDR3 reads CSAIGRGGNTIYF. The CDR3 nucleotides are TGCAGTGCCATCGGGAGGGGGGGAAACACCATATATTTT.

This clonotype was seen many times. The chain has TRBV20-1 and TRBJ1-5; weak D call: TRBD1 (5 bases). Germline lookup yields CDR1 DFQATT and CDR2 SNEGSKA (reference sequence). This CDR3 comprises 14 residues. Trimming took 0 bases from V and 1 from J, leaving 7 bases between them. CDR3 DNA sequence: TGCAGTGCTAGAGATGGGGGGAGCAATCAGCCCCAGCATTTT. Its protein product is CSARDGGSNQPQHF.

In this sample, this clonotype turned up many times. The V gene is TRBV7-3, the J gene TRBJ2-3; weak D call: TRBD2 (6 bases). CDR1 and CDR2 (germline): SGHTA, FQGTGA. V lost 1 base and J lost 3, with 20 bases in between. This CDR3 comprises 18 residues. The CDR3 region is CASSLKGSGEVWTDTQYF. The CDR3 DNA reads TGTGCCAGCAGCTTAAAAGGCTCGGGAGAGGTCTGGACAGATACGCAGTATTTT.

This clonotype was seen at least ten times. The chain recombines TRBV11-3 with TRBJ2-3; 16 positions match TRBD2. This CDR3 region has 16 residues. V shed 5 bases, J shed 4 bases, and the junction held 3 bases outside the gene matches. The germline V gene has CDR1 SGHNT and CDR2 YENEEA. CDR3 sequence reads: CASSMGLAGGSDTQYF. DNA of the CDR3: TGTGCCAGCAGCATGGGACTAGCGGGAGGGTCAGATACGCAGTATTTT.

This clonotype occurred many times. This may come from a read error, since a much larger clone is one base off. The V call is TRBV7-2, the J call TRBJ1-1; no definite D call. The CDR3 loop spans 14 amino acids. V lost 8 bases to trimming and J lost 6 bases, with 19 bases between them. Germline V lookup: CDR1 SGHTA, CDR2 FQGNSA. The CDR3 spells CASSPARAGAEAFF. As DNA, the CDR3 is TGTGCCAGCTCCCCGGCCCGGGCGGGCGCTGAAGCTTTCTTT.

As for this clonotype: A read error may produce the germline difference seen at one junction end. The rearrangement uses TRBV9 and TRBJ2-3; 8 nucleotides line up with TRBD2. The CDR3 is 17 residues long. Germline CDR1 is SGDLS and CDR2 is YYNGEE. The CDR3 DNA reads TGTGCCCGCAGCGCCACTGCGGGACTAGTGGCTGGAAGGACGCAGTATTTT. It yields the protein CARSATAGLVAGRTQYF.

The V gene is TRBV29-1, the J gene TRBJ1-5; no reliable D call. The CDR3 has 10 amino acids. The germline gives CDR1 SQVTM, CDR2 ANQGSEA. Trimming stripped 7 bases from V and 11 bases from J, with 12 bases between. CDR3 amino acids: CSAGGETQHF. DNA of the CDR3: TGCAGCGCCGGCGGGGAGACCCAGCATTTT.

This clonotype was recorded at least ten times. The gene calls are TRBV5-1 and TRBJ2-7; D tentatively reads TRBD1 or TRBD2 (5 bases each). Germline loops: CDR1 SGHRS, CDR2 YFSETQ. V shed 2 bases and J shed 3 bases, with 15 bases lying between them. The CDR3 contains 15 residues. The CDR3 loop reads CASSFGGEGRYEQYF. Written as DNA, the CDR3 is TGCGCCAGCAGCTTTGGGGGAGAAGGGCGCTACGAGCAGTACTTC.

This clonotype appeared many times. This rearrangement joins TRBV29-1 to TRBJ2-1, with 7 bases matching TRBD1. This CDR3 region has 14 residues. J was trimmed by 0 bases and V by 6 bases; bases with no gene match: 5. Germline CDR1 and CDR2: SQVTM and ANQGSEA. The CDR3: CSVGGGSSYNEQFF. DNA of the CDR3: TGCAGCGTAGGGGGCGGCAGCTCCTACAATGAGCAGTTCTTC.

This clonotype appeared a few times. The J gene is TRBJ2-7, the V gene TRBV3-1; D gene unclear. The length of the CDR3 is 15 residues. The V and J ends lost 2 bases and 0 bases respectively, with 11 bases between them. The germline gives CDR1 LGHDT, CDR2 YNNKEL (reference sequence). CDR3 DNA sequence: TGTGCCAGCAGCCAAATCGTGTGGGGCTCCTACGAGCAGTACTTC. Translation: CASSQIVWGSYEQYF.

This clonotype was seen repeatedly, ten times or more. V usage is TRBV19 and J usage is TRBJ1-2; D call uncertain. V was pared by 7 bases and J by 5 bases, with 11 bases between. Germline-derived CDR1 and CDR2 are LNHDA and SQIVND (reference sequence). The CDR3 sequence is 12 residues long. The CDR3: CASTAGNYGYTF. As DNA, the CDR3 is TGTGCCAGTACCGCAGGAAATTATGGCTACACCTTC.

In regard to this clonotype: Since no conserved phenylalanine or tryptophan closes the CDR3, a read error is the likely cause. The J gene is TRBJ1-2, the V gene TRBV9; 7 bases match TRBD1. The CDR3 contains 14 residues. V shed 7 bases, J shed 4 bases, and the junction held 10 bases outside the gene matches. Germline V gene sequence: CDR1 SGDLS, CDR2 YYNGEE. The CDR3 protein is CASSPDRAVYGYTL. In DNA form, the CDR3 reads TGTGCCAGCTCACCCGACAGGGCCGTCTATGGCTACACCCTC.

This clonotype was picked up many times. The rearrangement uses TRBV6-1 and TRBJ2-7; 8 positions match TRBD1. There are 13 residues in the CDR3. Germline CDR1 and CDR2: MNHNS and SASEGT. V lost 6 bases to trimming and J lost 2 bases; unmatched junction nucleotides: 3. CDR3 amino acids: CASSRGPTYEQYF. CDR3 sequence (DNA): TGTGCCAGCAGCAGGGGGCCAACCTACGAGCAGTACTTC.

This rearrangement joins TRBV9 to TRBJ2-5; tentatively, D is TRBD2 (5 bases). The CDR3 runs to 15 residues. Germline CDR1 and CDR2: SGDLS and YYNGEE. V gave up 0 bases and J gave up 2 bases, with 11 bases separating them. The CDR3 nucleotides read TGTGCCAGCAGCGTAGGACTGGGAGTTCAAGAGACCCAGTACTTC. It specifies CASSVGLGVQETQYF. Combining the CDR3 with reference TRBV9 and TRBJ2-5 gives the whole variable domain DSGVTQTPKHLITATGQRVTLRCSPRSGDLSVYWYQQSLDQGLQFLIQYYNGEERAKGNILERFSAQQFPDLHSELNLSSLELGDSALYFCASSVGLGVQETQYFGPGTRLLVL.

The table lists this clonotype with many counts. V is TRBV6-2 or TRBV6-3 and J is TRBJ2-2, with D unresolved. The germline V gene encodes CDR1 MNHEY and CDR2 SVGEGT. The CDR3 is 13 residues long. The ends were cut back, 2 bases at V and 9 bases at J, with 10 bases in the middle. The CDR3 loop reads CASSYGWIRELFF. The CDR3 coding sequence is TGTGCCAGCAGTTACGGCTGGATCAGGGAGCTGTTTTTT.

This clonotype has a count of ten or more. The V gene is TRBV12-3 or TRBV12-4, the J gene TRBJ1-5; D call uncertain. The CDR3 spans 12 residues. Between the trimmed V and J ends, which lost 10 bases and 0 bases, there was a span of 7 bases. The CDR3: CATTVSNQPQHF. In DNA, the CDR3 is TGTGCCACCACAGTTAGCAATCAGCCCCAGCATTTT.

Many counts were recorded for this clonotype. The chain carries TRBV24-1 and TRBJ2-2, with D perhaps being TRBD1 or TRBD2 (6 bases each). V was cut by 9 bases and J by 6 bases, with 19 bases left in between. CDR1 KGHDR and CDR2 SFDVKD come from the germline V gene. This CDR3 is 15 amino acids long. CDR3 residues: CATRDTGAAAGELFF. In DNA form, the CDR3 reads TGTGCCACCCGGGACACGGGGGCCGCGGCCGGGGAGCTGTTTTTT.

The chain joins TRBV5-1 to TRBJ1-4, with D tentatively TRBD1 (5 bases). Germline values: CDR1 SGHRS, CDR2 YFSETQ. The V and J ends lost 8 bases and 8 bases respectively, with 19 bases between them. The CDR3 covers 14 residues. This CDR3 reads CASSTGTRQEKLFF. The CDR3, as DNA: TGCGCCAGTTCAACCGGGACCCGTCAGGAAAAACTGTTTTTT.

V is TRBV9 and J is TRBJ1-5, with TRBD1 as a possible D gene (5 bases). CDR3 length equals 15 residues. The germline V gene has CDR1 SGDLS and CDR2 YYNGEE. V lost 3 bases and J lost 6, with 16 bases in between. The CDR3 is CASSAGRQGGQPQHF. The DNA for the CDR3 is TGTGCCAGCAGCGCCGGGAGGCAGGGTGGTCAGCCCCAGCATTTT.

This clonotype was recorded many times. This chain connects TRBV9 to TRBJ1-5; TRBD1 matches at 8 bases. Germline trimming cut 4 bases from V and 6 bases from J; bases unmatched to any gene: 3. CDR3 length equals 13 residues. Germline V lookup: CDR1 SGDLS, CDR2 YYNGEE. Here the CDR3 DNA reads TGTGCCAGCAGCCCCACAGGGGGTCAGCCCCAGCATTTT. Encoded protein: CASSPTGGQPQHF.

This chain links TRBV5-5 with TRBJ2-6; the D is unclear. From germline, CDR1 is SGHKS and CDR2 YYEKEE (reference sequence). Trimming pared 3 bases from V and 4 bases from J, leaving 11 bases between. This CDR3 has 15 residues. The CDR3 here is CASSWGSAGANVLTF. The CDR3 coding sequence is TGTGCCAGCAGCTGGGGATCTGCCGGGGCCAACGTCCTGACTTTC.

This clonotype has only a few counts. The chain is built from TRBV6-4 and TRBJ2-6; D unresolved. V gave up 2 bases and J gave up 4 bases, with 0 bases separating them. The CDR3 sequence is 12 residues long. The V gene's germline CDR1 is MRHNA and CDR2 SNTAGT. The CDR3 DNA is TGTGCCAGCAGTGACGGGGCCAACGTCCTGACTTTC. As protein: CASSDGANVLTF.